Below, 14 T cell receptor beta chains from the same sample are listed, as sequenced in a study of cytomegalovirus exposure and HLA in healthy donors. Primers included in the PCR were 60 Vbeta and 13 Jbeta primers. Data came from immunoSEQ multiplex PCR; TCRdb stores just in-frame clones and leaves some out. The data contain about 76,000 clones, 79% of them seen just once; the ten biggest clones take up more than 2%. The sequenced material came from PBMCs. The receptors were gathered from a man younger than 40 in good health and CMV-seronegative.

In DNA form, the CDR3 reads TGTGCCAGCAGTTTGAAGGGAGGAAGTTATGGCTACACCTTC. It translates to CASSLKGGSYGYTF. This chain joins TRBV27 and TRBJ1-2; no clear D gene. V was cut by 3 bases and J by 5 bases, with 13 bases left in between. Looked up from germline, CDR1 is MNHEY and CDR2 is SMNVEV (reference sequence). The CDR3 totals 14 residues.

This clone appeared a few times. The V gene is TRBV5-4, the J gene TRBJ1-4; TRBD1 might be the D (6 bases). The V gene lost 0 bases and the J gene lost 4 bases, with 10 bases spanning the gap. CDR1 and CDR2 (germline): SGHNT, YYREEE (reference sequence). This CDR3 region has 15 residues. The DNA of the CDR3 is TGTGCCAGCAGCTTGGCAGGGGAGATTAATGAAAAACTGTTTTTT. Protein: CASSLAGEINEKLFF. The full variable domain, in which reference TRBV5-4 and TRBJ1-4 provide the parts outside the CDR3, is ETGVTQSPTHLIKTRGQQVTLRCSSQSGHNTVSWYQQALGQGPQFIFQYYREEENGRGNFPPRFSGLQFPNYSSELNVNALELDDSALYLCASSLAGEINEKLFFGSGTQLSVL.

The CDR3 DNA reads TGTGCCAGCAGTTACTCAGAGGGGCCCCAGCATTTT. It translates to CASSYSEGPQHF. V gene TRBV6-5 combines with J gene TRBJ1-5; D gene ambiguous. The CDR3 has 12 residues. The V gene lost 0 bases and the J gene lost 9 bases, with 6 bases spanning the gap. Germline-derived CDR1 and CDR2 are MNHEY and SVGAGI.

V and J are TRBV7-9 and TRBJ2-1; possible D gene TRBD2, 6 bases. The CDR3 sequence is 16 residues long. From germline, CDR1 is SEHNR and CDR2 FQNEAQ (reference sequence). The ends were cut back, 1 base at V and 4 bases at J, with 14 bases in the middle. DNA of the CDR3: TGTGCCAGCAGCTTAGTTGGGACTCCCGCTTACAATGAGCAGTTCTTC. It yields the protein CASSLVGTPAYNEQFF. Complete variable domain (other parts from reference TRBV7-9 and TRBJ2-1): DTGVSQNPRHKITKRGQNVTFRCDPISEHNRLYWYRQTLGQGPEFLTYFQNEAQLEKSRLLSDRFSAERPKGSFSTLEIQRTEQGDSAMYLCASSLVGTPAYNEQFFGPGTRLTVL.

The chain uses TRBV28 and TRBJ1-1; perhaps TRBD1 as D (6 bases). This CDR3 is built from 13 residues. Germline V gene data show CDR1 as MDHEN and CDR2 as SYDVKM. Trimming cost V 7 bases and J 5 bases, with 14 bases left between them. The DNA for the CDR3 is TGTGCCAGCAAGGGGGGGCGGGGGACTGAAGCTTTCTTT. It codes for CASKGGRGTEAFF.

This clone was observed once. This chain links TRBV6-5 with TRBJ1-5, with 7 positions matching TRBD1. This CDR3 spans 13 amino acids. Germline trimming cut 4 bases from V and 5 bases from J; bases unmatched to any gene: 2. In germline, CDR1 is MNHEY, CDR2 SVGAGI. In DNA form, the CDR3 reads TGTGCCAGCAGTTTTCAGGGGGATCAGCCCCAGCATTTT. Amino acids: CASSFQGDQPQHF.

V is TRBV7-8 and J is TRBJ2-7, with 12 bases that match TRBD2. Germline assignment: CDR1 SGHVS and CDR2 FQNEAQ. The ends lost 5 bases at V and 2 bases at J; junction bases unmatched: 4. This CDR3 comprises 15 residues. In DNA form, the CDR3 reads TGTGCCAGCAGCGCCCGACTAGCGGGGGCCTACGAGCAGTACTTC. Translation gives CASSARLAGAYEQYF.

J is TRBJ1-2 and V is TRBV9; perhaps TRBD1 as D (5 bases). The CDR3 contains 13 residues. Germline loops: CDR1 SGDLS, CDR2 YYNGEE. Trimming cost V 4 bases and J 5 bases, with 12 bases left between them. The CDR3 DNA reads TGTGCCAGCAGCTCGGACACTACATATGGCTACACCTTC. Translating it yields CASSSDTTYGYTF.

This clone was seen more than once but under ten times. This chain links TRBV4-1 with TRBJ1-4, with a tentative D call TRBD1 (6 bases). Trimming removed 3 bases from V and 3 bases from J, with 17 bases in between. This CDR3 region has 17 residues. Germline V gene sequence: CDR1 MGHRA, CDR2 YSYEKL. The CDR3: CASSQIGGVSANEKLFF. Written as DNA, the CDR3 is TGCGCCAGCAGCCAGATAGGGGGGGTGTCGGCTAATGAAAAACTGTTTTTT.

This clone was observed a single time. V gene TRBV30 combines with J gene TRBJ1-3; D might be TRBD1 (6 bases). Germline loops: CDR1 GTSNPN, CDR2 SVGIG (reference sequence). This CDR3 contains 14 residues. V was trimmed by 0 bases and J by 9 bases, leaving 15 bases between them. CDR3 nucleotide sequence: TGTGCCTGGAGTGTACGGGGGGCCGATATCACCATATATTTT. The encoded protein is CAWSVRGADITIYF. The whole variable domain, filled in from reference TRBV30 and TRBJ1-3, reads SQTIHQWPATLVQPVGSPLSLECTVEGTSNPNLYWYRQAAGRGLQLLFYSVGIGQISSEVPQNLSASRPQDRQFILSSKKLLLSDSGFYLCAWSVRGADITIYFGEGSWLTVV.

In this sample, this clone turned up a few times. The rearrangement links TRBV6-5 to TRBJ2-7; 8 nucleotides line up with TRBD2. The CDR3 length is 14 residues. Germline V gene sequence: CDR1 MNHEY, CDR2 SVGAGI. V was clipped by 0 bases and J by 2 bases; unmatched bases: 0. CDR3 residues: CASSYSSGAYEQYF. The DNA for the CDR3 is TGTGCCAGCAGTTACTCTAGCGGGGCCTACGAGCAGTACTTC.

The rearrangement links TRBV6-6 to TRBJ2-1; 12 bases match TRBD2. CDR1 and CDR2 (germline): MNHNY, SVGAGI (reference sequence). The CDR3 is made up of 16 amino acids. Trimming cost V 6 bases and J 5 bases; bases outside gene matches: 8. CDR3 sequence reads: CASRLSSGGANNEQFF. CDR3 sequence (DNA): TGTGCCAGCAGACTCTCTAGCGGGGGGGCAAACAATGAGCAGTTCTTC.

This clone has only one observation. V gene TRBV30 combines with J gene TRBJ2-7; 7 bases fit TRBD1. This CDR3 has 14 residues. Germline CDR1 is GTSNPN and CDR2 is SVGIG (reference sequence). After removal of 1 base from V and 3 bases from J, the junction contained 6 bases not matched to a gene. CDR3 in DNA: TGTGCCTGGAGTGAGCCCGACAGGGTCTACGAGCAGTACTTC. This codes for CAWSEPDRVYEQYF.

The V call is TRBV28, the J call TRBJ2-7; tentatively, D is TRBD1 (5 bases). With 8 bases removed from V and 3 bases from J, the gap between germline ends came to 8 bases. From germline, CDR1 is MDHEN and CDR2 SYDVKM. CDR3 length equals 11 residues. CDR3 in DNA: TGTGCCAGCGGCAGGGTCTACGAGCAGTACTTC. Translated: CASGRVYEQYF.